A selection of T cell receptor beta chains follows, all from one sample in a study of patients and donors after allogeneic stem cell transplantation. TCRdb called the RT-PCR reads again in MiXCR, with one record for every CDR3 protein. The sample has under 200,000 distinct CDR3 sequences; roughly 24% are singletons. Sequences were obtained from blood, either unsorted or a sorted T cell fraction (not recorded which). The receptors here all came from a human donor who was either an allogeneic HSCT recipient or a stem cell or donor lymphocyte infusion donor (not recorded which). It is not recorded whose cells these are; they may come from a transplant donor. Both conserved end residues are part of each CDR3. The order of the fields is V gene, clone size, D gene, J gene, CDR3 DNA, CDR3 protein. The D gene is left open where the match is weak. Clone size appears in some rows only: once, few, many, or a class for an expanded clone.

TRBV19,NA,NA,TRBJ2-1,TGTGCCAGTAGCCATGGCTTGGCGGACCTAGATAACAATGAGCAGTTCTTC,CASSHGLADLDNNEQFF
TRBV4-1,NA,TRBD2,TRBJ2-4,TGCGCCAGCAGCCAAGATATCGGGGGGGCCAAAAACATTCAGTACTTC,CASSQDIGGAKNIQYF
TRBV5-1,NA,NA,TRBJ2-3,TGCGCCAGCAGCTTTGGGTCAGATACGCAGTATTTT,CASSFGSDTQYF
TRBV15,NA,TRBD2,TRBJ2-1,TGTGCCACCAGCAGCGGTGGACTAGCTGGATCAAATGAGCAGTTCTTC,CATSSGGLAGSNEQFF
TRBV7-2,NA,TRBD2,TRBJ2-1,TGTGCCAGCAGCTTCTTCCAGCGGGAGAGTGAGCAGTTCTTC,CASSFFQRESEQFF
TRBV27,NA,TRBD2,TRBJ2-6,TGTGCCAGCAGTTTATCTCCTAGCGGGATGGCTGGGGCCAACGTCCTGACTTTC,CASSLSPSGMAGANVLTF
TRBV10-3,few,NA,TRBJ2-1,TGTGCCATCTCACTAAACGGACCCTACAATGAGCAGTTCTTC,CAISLNGPYNEQFF
TRBV29-1,NA,NA,TRBJ1-1,TGCAGCGTCCGCCTTCCGGGGGAAGCTTTCTTT,CSVRLPGEAFF
TRBV6-2/TRBV6-3,NA,NA,TRBJ2-7,TGTGCCAGCAGTTACTTCGCAGGGGAATACGAGCAGTACTTC,CASSYFAGEYEQYF
TRBV30,NA,TRBD2,TRBJ2-1,TGTGCCTGGACTCCATGGGGGGGAGAATCCTACAATGAGCAGTTCTTC,CAWTPWGGESYNEQFF
TRBV12-3/TRBV12-4,few,NA,TRBJ2-1,TGTGCCAGCAGTCCCCCAGCCACGAGCAATGAGCAGTTCTTC,CASSPPATSNEQFF
TRBV6-2/TRBV6-3,NA,NA,TRBJ2-1,TGTGCCAGCAGTTACTCGGTCTTTGCTACCCACAATGAGCAGTTCTTC,CASSYSVFATHNEQFF
TRBV27,NA,TRBD2,TRBJ2-1,TGTGCCAGCAGTTCGACTAGCGGGAGGGCCTCAACGAATGAGCAGTTCTTC,CASSSTSGRASTNEQFF
TRBV12-3/TRBV12-4,few,TRBD2,TRBJ2-3,TGTGCCAGCAGATTCCGGACTAGCGGAAGGGCAGATACGCAGTATTTT,CASRFRTSGRADTQYF
TRBV20-1,once,NA,TRBJ1-4,TGCAGTGCTACCCCTGCCGAGACCCCAACTAATGAAAAACTGTTTTTT,CSATPAETPTNEKLFF
TRBV12-3/TRBV12-4,few,TRBD1,TRBJ1-2,TGTGCCAGCAGTGGGGACAGGGGGAAGTTCTTTGGCTATGGCTACACCTTC,CASSGDRGKFFGYGYTF
TRBV20-1,once,NA,TRBJ1-2,TGCAGTGCTAGATTTGAGGGAATTGGTGGCTACACCTTC,CSARFEGIGGYTF
TRBV7-9,NA,NA,TRBJ2-5,TGTGCCAGCAGCCCCGGGACACTTACTCAAGAGACCCAGTACTTC,CASSPGTLTQETQYF